This T cell receptor (beta chain) came from a study of identical twins. This clonotype occurred many times. The CDR3 length is 15 residues. Trimming stripped 7 bases from V and 1 base from J, with 14 bases between. MiXCR, run by TCRdb on the 5' RACE reads, gives a single entry per CDR3 protein. The sample shows fewer than 800,000 distinct CDR3 sequences, under 8.5% of them seen only once. This sample was shared with a second study, whose subject was yellow fever vaccine responses in identical twins.

The sequencing input was PBMCs. The clonotype originates from a woman aged 18-29 years in good health. The chain employs TRBV12-3 or TRBV12-4 and TRBJ2-1, with D possibly matching TRBD1 (5 bases). CDR3 sequence: CASTARGTSYNEQFF. DNA for the CDR3: TGTGCCAGCACCGCTAGGGGAACGTCCTACAATGAGCAGTTCTTC.